These T cell receptor beta chains were read from a single sample in a study of T cells in Graves' hyperthyroidism and ophthalmopathy. TCRdb processed the multiplex PCR reads anew with MiXCR; each CDR3 protein has one entry. Here the sample spans 250,000 to 350,000 distinct CDR3 sequences, approximately 15% being singletons. The sample comprised blood. These receptors were collected from an older woman with Graves' ophthalmopathy. Both conserved end residues are part of each CDR3. A D gene is named only where the DNA matches it firmly. Rows give clone size only sometimes, using once, few, many, or a class for an expanded clone.

J,D,V,size,DNA,CDR3
TRBJ2-7,.,TRBV28,many,TGTGCCAGCAGTTTCAATGTTAAGGGGAGCGGCGAGCAGTACTTC,CASSFNVKGSGEQYF
TRBJ2-5,.,TRBV5-1,.,TGCGCCAGCAGCTTGGACAGGGCTGAGACCCAGTACTTC,CASSLDRAETQYF
TRBJ2-1,TRBD2,TRBV4-2,.,TGTGCCAGCAGCCAAGATAGTGCTGACGGGAGGGCCCAGTTCTTC,CASSQDSADGRAQFF
TRBJ2-7,TRBD1,TRBV7-2,.,TGTGCCAGCAGCGTAGCCCCCGGGACAGCCTACGAGCAGTACTTC,CASSVAPGTAYEQYF
TRBJ2-7,TRBD1,TRBV9,many,TGTGCCAGCAGCGCGGAGCCGGGGACAGGGCTTCGCGAGCAGTACTTC,CASSAEPGTGLREQYF
TRBJ2-4,.,TRBV12-3/TRBV12-4,.,TGTGCCAGCAGCTTGGGGGGCGGGGGTGGGGCCAAAAACATTCAGTACTTC,CASSLGGGGGAKNIQYF
TRBJ2-1,TRBD2,TRBV12-5,many,TGTGCTAGTGGTTCAGGACTAGCCTCCTACAATGAGCAGTTCTTC,CASGSGLASYNEQFF
TRBJ2-3,.,TRBV7-2,many,TGTGCCAGCAGCTTTCGGTGGGATACGCAGTATTTT,CASSFRWDTQYF
TRBJ2-1,TRBD2,TRBV7-9,many,TGTGCCAGCAGCTCACTAGCGGGAGGATCCTACAATGAGCAGTTCTTC,CASSSLAGGSYNEQFF
TRBJ2-7,TRBD2,TRBV5-6,few,TGTGCCAGCAGCAAGGACGGGAGGTATGTCAGGGACTACGAGCAGTACTTC,CASSKDGRYVRDYEQYF
TRBJ2-7,TRBD1,TRBV18,few,TGTGCCAGCTCACCACCTAAAGGACAGGGAACCTACGAGCAGTACTTC,CASSPPKGQGTYEQYF
TRBJ1-2,TRBD1,TRBV28,many,TGTGCCAGCAGTTCCCCAGTACGACAGGGGGCCTATGGCTACACCTTC,CASSSPVRQGAYGYTF
TRBJ1-4,.,TRBV2,many,TGTGCCAGCAGTGAAGACGGGTTCGGGGAAAAACTGTTTTTT,CASSEDGFGEKLFF
TRBJ1-1,.,TRBV7-2,many,TGTGCCAGCAGCTTAATAGGGAACACTGAAGCTTTCTTT,CASSLIGNTEAFF
TRBJ1-1,.,TRBV9,many,TGTGCCAGCAGCGTATCAGCGAACACTGAAGCTTTCTTT,CASSVSANTEAFF
TRBJ2-5,TRBD2,TRBV20-1,many,TGCAGTGCTAGAGGACTAGCGGGAGGGTCGGAGGAGACCCAGTACTTC,CSARGLAGGSEETQYF
TRBJ2-1,.,TRBV11-1,many,TGTGCCAGCAGCTTAGCTCAGACCCTCAATGAGCAGTTCTTC,CASSLAQTLNEQFF
TRBJ2-2,TRBD2,TRBV7-9,.,TGTGCCAGCAGCCCGACCCGACTAGCGGGAGAATACACCGGGGAGCTGTTTTTT,CASSPTRLAGEYTGELFF
TRBJ2-7,.,TRBV30,many,TGTGCCTGGAGACCGATTGGGGGATCCTACGAGCAGTACTTC,CAWRPIGGSYEQYF
TRBJ1-5,TRBD1,TRBV6-1,.,TGTGCCAGCGCCGGGACAGGGTATGGACAGCCCCAGCATTTT,CASAGTGYGQPQHF
TRBJ1-1,.,TRBV25-1,many,TGTGCCAGCAGTGAAGTCAGAATGGGGGCTGAAGCTTTCTTT,CASSEVRMGAEAFF
TRBJ1-5,TRBD1,TRBV6-1,many,TGTGCCAGCAGGGACAGGGGGAAATATAGCAATCAGCCCCAGCATTTT,CASRDRGKYSNQPQHF
TRBJ2-1,.,TRBV20-1,many,TGCAGTGCTACCAGGGAATACGAGCAGTTCTTC,CSATREYEQFF
TRBJ2-5,.,TRBV3-2,.,TGTGCCAGCAGACTACACAGGGACTCGTTGTACTTC,CASRLHRDSLYF
TRBJ1-3,.,TRBV5-1,.,TGCGCCAGCAGCCCAATCGGGGGGTCCTCTGGAAACACCATATATTTT,CASSPIGGSSGNTIYF
TRBJ1-1,.,TRBV5-1,many,TGCGCCAGCAGCTTGGGACAGTTAAAGAACACTGAAGCTTTCTTT,CASSLGQLKNTEAFF
TRBJ1-5,.,TRBV20-1,.,TGCAGTGCTAGAGGGCAGCCAAATCAGCCCCAGCATTTT,CSARGQPNQPQHF
TRBJ2-7,.,TRBV5-1,many,TGCGCCAGCAGCCCAATAGATTCCTACGAGCAGTACTTC,CASSPIDSYEQYF